Each of the 7 T cell receptor beta chains below was sequenced from the same sample in a study of beta chain features in type 1 diabetes listed by TCRdb under 2018. Library preparation was by the immunoSEQ multiplex PCR assay. The High Capacity cDNA Reverse Transcription Kit was used to reverse transcribe all of the isolated RNA, meaning that expressed TCRB transcripts were what got sequenced. Held by TCRdb, this immuneACCESS table contains in-frame sequences only and omits some clones. Under half of the omission traces to an unresolved V gene where checked; the cause of the rest is unknown. The sample contains around 500,000 clones, more than 9.5% of them found a single time. The ten biggest clones cover 0.045% to 0.05% of the sample. The material sequenced was naive CD4+ T cells from blood. Per the publication, the cell subset or site label means: true naive CD4+ T cells. Source of these receptors: a woman aged 18-35 years in good health.

This clone was counted between two and nine times. This chain joins TRBV2 and TRBJ2-7; no definite D call. V was cut by 5 bases and J by 6 bases, with 8 bases left in between. Germline CDR1 reads SNHLY; CDR2 reads FYNNEI. This CDR3 region has 11 residues. DNA of the CDR3: TGTGCCAGCAGTCTGAGGAGCGAGCAGTACTTC. As protein: CASSLRSEQYF. Looking up the rest from reference TRBV2 and TRBJ2-7 gives the full variable domain: EPEVTQTPSHQVTQMGQEVILRCVPISNHLYFYWYRQILGQKVEFLVSFYNNEISEKSEIFDDQFSVERPDGSNFTLKIRSTKLEDSAMYFCASSLRSEQYFGPGTRLTVT.

The genes are TRBV25-1 and TRBJ2-1; no clear D gene. CDR3 length: 15 amino acids. V shed 0 bases and J shed 0 bases, with 6 bases lying between them. Germline CDR1 and CDR2: MGHDK and SYGVNS. The CDR3 is CASSEYESSYNEQFF. The CDR3 DNA is TGTGCCAGCAGTGAATATGAGAGCTCCTACAATGAGCAGTTCTTC.

The chain combines TRBV11-1 with TRBJ2-4, with TRBD2 as a possible D gene (5 bases). V shed 4 bases and J shed 0 bases, with 10 bases lying between them. CDR1 is SGHAT and CDR2 is FQDESV in the germline V gene (reference sequence). The CDR3 is 15 residues long. This CDR3 reads CASSYGKLAKNIQYF. DNA for the CDR3: TGTGCCAGCAGCTACGGGAAACTAGCCAAAAACATTCAGTACTTC.

This clone was found a few times. This rearrangement joins TRBV28 to TRBJ2-7; 7 bases are shared with TRBD1. From germline, CDR1 is MDHEN and CDR2 SYDVKM. This CDR3 has 17 amino acids. V gave up 5 bases and J gave up 2 bases; unmatched junction bases: 15. The CDR3 loop reads CASSGREGDRVPYEQYV. CDR3 in DNA: TGTGCCAGCAGTGGACGTGAGGGAGACAGGGTCCCCTACGAGCAGTACGTC.

This clone came up a few times. The rearrangement joins TRBV7-2 to TRBJ1-2; D not resolved. CDR1 is SGHTA, CDR2 FQGNSA, per germline. The CDR3 is 15 residues long. The ends were cut back, 1 base at V and 2 bases at J, with 11 bases in the middle. The chain's CDR3 is CASSLESSGNYGYTF. The DNA of the CDR3 is TGTGCCAGCAGCTTAGAAAGCAGCGGCAACTATGGCTACACCTTC.

The V call is TRBV4-3, the J call TRBJ2-1, with 7 bases identical to TRBD2. This CDR3 has 16 residues. V was pared by 4 bases and J by 9 bases, with 15 bases of the junction left unmatched. Germline loops: CDR1 LGHNA, CDR2 YSLEER. Here the CDR3 DNA reads TGCGCCAGCAGCCGGGGGAGGGGAGCGGGAAATGGTGAGCAGTTCTTC. This translates into CASSRGRGAGNGEQFF.

This clone has only a few counts. V and J are TRBV13 and TRBJ1-2, with D possibly being TRBD1 (6 bases). The length of the CDR3 is 13 residues. The germline CDR1 and CDR2 sequences are PRHDT and FYEKMQ (reference sequence). The V gene lost 6 bases and the J gene lost 8 bases, with 16 bases spanning the gap. CDR3 DNA: TGTGCCAGCAGGAATACAGGGAAGGTCGGCTACACCTTC. As protein: CASRNTGKVGYTF. Full variable domain (missing parts from reference TRBV13 and TRBJ1-2): AAGVIQSPRHLIKEKRETATLKCYPIPRHDTVYWYQQGPGQDPQFLISFYEKMQSDKGSIPDRFSAQQFSDYHSELNMSSLELGDSALYFCASRNTGKVGYTFGSGTRLTVV.